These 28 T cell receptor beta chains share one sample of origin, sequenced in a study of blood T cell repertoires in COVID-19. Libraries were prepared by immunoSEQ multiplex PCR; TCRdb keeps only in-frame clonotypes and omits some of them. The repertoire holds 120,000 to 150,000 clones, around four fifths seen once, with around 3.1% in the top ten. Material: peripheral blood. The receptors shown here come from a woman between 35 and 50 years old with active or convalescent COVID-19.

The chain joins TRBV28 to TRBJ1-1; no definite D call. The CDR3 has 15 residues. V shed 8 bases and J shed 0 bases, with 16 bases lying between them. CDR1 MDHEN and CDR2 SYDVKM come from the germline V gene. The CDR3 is CASFPWELMNTEAFF. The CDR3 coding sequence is TGTGCCAGCTTTCCCTGGGAGCTTATGAACACTGAAGCTTTCTTT. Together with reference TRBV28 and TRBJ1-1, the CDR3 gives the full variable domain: DVKVTQSSRYLVKRTGEKVFLECVQDMDHENMFWYRQDPGLGLRLIYFSYDVKMKEKGDIPEGYSVSREKKERFSLILESASTNQTSMYLCASFPWELMNTEAFFGQGTRLTVV.

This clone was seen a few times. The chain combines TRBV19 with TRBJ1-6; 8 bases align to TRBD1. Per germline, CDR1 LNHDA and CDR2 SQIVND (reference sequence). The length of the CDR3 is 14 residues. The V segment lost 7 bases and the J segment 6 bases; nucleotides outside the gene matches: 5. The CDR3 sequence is CASTVTGANSPLHF. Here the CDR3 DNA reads TGTGCCAGTACCGTGACAGGGGCTAATTCACCCCTCCACTTT. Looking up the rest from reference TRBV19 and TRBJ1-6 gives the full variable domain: DGGITQSPKYLFRKEGQNVTLSCEQNLNHDAMYWYRQDPGQGLRLIYYSQIVNDFQKGDIAEGYSVSREKKESFPLTVTSAQKNPTAFYLCASTVTGANSPLHFGNGTRLTVT.

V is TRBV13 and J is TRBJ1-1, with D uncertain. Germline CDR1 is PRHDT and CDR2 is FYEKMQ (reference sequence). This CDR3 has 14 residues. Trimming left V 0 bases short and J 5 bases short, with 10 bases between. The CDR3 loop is CASSLGWAQTEAFF. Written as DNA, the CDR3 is TGTGCCAGCAGCTTAGGCTGGGCGCAGACTGAAGCTTTCTTT. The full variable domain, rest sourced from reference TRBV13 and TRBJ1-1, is AAGVIQSPRHLIKEKRETATLKCYPIPRHDTVYWYQQGPGQDPQFLISFYEKMQSDKGSIPDRFSAQQFSDYHSELNMSSLELGDSALYFCASSLGWAQTEAFFGQGTRLTVV.

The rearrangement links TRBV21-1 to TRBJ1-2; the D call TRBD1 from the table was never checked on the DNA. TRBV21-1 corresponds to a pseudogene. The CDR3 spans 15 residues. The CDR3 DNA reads TGTGCCAGCAGGCCCCGAAAGAGACAGGGGTCCGGCTACACCTTC. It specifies CASRPRKRQGSGYTF.

DNA of the CDR3: TGTGCCAGCAGTGAATGGCGGTCCGGGGAGCTGTTTTTT. Its translation: CASSEWRSGELFF. V and J are TRBV25-1 and TRBJ2-2; D is ambiguous. V lost 1 base to trimming and J lost 6 bases, with 6 bases between them. Germline lookup yields CDR1 MGHDK and CDR2 SYGVNS. CDR3 length: 13 residues. Supplemented by reference TRBV25-1 and TRBJ2-2, the full variable domain reads EADIYQTPRYLVIGTGKKITLECSQTMGHDKMYWYQQDPGMELHLIHYSYGVNSTEKGDLSSESTVSRIRTEHFPLTLESARPSHTSQYLCASSEWRSGELFFGEGSRLTVL.

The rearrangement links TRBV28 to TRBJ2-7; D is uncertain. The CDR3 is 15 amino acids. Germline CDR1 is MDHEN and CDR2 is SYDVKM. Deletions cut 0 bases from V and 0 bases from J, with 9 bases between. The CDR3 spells CASSLWSESSYEQYF. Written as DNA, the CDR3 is TGTGCCAGCAGTTTATGGAGTGAGAGCTCCTACGAGCAGTACTTC. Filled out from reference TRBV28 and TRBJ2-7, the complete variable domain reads DVKVTQSSRYLVKRTGEKVFLECVQDMDHENMFWYRQDPGLGLRLIYFSYDVKMKEKGDIPEGYSVSREKKERFSLILESASTNQTSMYLCASSLWSESSYEQYFGPGTRLTVT.

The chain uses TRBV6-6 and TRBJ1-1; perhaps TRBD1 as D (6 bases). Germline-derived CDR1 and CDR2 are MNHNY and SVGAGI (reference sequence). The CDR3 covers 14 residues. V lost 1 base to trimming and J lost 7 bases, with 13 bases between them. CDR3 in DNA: TGTGCCAGCAGTTACTTACAGGGTCAGGGTGAAGCTTTCTTT. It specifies CASSYLQGQGEAFF.

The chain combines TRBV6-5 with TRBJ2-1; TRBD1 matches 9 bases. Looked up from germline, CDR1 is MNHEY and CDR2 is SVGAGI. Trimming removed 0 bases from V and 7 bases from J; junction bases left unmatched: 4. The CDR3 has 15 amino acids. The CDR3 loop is CASSYSRTGVNEQFF. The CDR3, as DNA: TGTGCCAGCAGTTACTCGAGGACAGGGGTAAATGAGCAGTTCTTC.

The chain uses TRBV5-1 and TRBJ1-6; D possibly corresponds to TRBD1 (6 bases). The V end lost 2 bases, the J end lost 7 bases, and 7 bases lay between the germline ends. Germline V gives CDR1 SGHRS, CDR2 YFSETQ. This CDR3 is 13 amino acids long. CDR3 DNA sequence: TGCGCCAGCAGCTTTGACAGGAATTCACCCCTCCACTTT. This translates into CASSFDRNSPLHF. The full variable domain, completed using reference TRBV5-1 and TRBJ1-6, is KAGVTQTPRYLIKTRGQQVTLSCSPISGHRSVSWYQQTPGQGLQFLFEYFSETQRNKGNFPGRFSGRQFSNSRSEMNVSTLELGDSALYLCASSFDRNSPLHFGNGTRLTVT.

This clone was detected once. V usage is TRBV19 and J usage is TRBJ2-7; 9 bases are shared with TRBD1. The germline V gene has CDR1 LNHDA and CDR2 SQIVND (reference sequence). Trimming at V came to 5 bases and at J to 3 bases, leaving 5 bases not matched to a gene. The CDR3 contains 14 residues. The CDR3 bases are TGTGCCAGTAGTGTACAGGGGGCGGGCTACGAGCAGTACTTC. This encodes CASSVQGAGYEQYF.

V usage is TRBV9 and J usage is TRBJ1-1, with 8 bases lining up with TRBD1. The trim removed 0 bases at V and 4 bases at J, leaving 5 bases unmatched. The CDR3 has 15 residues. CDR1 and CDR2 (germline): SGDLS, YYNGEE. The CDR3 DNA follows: TGTGCCAGCAGCGTAGGGTTCGACAGGGGCACTGAAGCTTTCTTT. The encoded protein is CASSVGFDRGTEAFF.

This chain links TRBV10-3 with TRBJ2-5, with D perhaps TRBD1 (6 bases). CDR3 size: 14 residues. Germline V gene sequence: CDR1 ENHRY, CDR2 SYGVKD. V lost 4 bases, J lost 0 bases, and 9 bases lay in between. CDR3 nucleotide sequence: TGTGCCATCAGTGGAGGGGGACACCAAGAGACCCAGTACTTC. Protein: CAISGGGHQETQYF.

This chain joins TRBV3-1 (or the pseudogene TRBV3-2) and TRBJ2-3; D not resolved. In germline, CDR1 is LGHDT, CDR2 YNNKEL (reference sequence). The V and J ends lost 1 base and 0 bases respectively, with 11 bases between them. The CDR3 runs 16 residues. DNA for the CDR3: TGTGCCAGCAGCCAAGCTGGCGCGGTTAGCACAGATACGCAGTATTTT. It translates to CASSQAGAVSTDTQYF.

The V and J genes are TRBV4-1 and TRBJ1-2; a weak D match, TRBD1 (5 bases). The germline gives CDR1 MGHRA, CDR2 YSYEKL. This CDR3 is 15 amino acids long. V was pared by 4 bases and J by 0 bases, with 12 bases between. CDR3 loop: CASSLGQGTNYGYTF. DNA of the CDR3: TGCGCCAGCAGCCTTGGGCAGGGAACTAACTATGGCTACACCTTC.

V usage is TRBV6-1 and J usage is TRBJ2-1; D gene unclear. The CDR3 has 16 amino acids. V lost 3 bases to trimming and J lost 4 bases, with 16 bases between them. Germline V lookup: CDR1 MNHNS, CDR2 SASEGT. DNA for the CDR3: TGTGCCAGCAGTGACGAGAGCTACTATCCTTACAATGAGCAGTTCTTC. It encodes CASSDESYYPYNEQFF.

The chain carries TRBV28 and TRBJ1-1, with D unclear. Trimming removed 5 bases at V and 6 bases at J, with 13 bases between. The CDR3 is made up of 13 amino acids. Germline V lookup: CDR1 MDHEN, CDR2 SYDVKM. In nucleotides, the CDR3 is TGTGCCAGCAGTGCTAGCCCCCCCCCTGAAGCTTTCTTT. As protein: CASSASPPPEAFF.

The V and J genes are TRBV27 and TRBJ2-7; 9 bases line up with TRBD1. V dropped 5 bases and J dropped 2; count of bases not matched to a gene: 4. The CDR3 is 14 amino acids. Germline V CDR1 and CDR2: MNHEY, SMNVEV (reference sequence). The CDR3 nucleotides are TGTGCCAGCAGTCCCGGGACAGGGCCCTACGAGCAGTACTTC. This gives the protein CASSPGTGPYEQYF.

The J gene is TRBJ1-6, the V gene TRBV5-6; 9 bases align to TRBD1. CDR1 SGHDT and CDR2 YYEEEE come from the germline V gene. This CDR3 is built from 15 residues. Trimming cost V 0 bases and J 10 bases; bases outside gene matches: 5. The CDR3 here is CASSLGDRAWSPLHF. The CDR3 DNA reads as TGTGCCAGCAGCTTGGGGGACAGGGCGTGGTCACCCCTCCACTTT.

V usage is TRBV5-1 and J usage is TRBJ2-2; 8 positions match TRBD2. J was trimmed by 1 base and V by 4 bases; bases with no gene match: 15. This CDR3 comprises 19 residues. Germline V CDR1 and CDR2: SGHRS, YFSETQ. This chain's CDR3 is CASSATSGQFLENTGELFF. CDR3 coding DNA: TGCGCCAGCAGCGCCACTAGCGGACAGTTTCTAGAGAACACCGGGGAGCTGTTTTTT.

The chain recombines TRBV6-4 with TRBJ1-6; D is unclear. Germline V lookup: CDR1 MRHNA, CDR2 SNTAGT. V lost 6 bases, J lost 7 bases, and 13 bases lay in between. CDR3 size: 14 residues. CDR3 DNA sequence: TGTGCCAGCAGCCCAGGCAGGTGGAATTCACCCCTCCACTTT. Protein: CASSPGRWNSPLHF.

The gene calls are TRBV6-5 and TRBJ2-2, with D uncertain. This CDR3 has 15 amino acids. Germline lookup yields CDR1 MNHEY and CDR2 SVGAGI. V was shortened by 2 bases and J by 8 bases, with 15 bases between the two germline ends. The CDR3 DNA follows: TGTGCCAGCAGTTACCCACATAAGTCCCCAGGGGAGCTGTTTTTT. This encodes CASSYPHKSPGELFF.

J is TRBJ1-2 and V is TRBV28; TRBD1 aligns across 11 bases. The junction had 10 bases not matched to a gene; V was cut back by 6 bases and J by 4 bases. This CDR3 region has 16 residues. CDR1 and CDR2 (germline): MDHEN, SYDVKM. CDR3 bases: TGTGCCAGCAGAGCCGGGACAGGGGGTTCCCTCTATGGCTACACCTTC. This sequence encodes CASRAGTGGSLYGYTF.

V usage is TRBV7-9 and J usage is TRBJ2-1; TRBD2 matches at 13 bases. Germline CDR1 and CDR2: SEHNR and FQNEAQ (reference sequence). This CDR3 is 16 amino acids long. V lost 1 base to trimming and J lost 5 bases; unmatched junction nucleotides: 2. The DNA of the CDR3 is TGTGCCAGCAGCTTAGTCGGACTAGCGGGGGACAATGAGCAGTTCTTC. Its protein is CASSLVGLAGDNEQFF.

The CDR3 nucleotides read TGTGCCAGCAGCATTAGAGGGCTCGGCCCTAGCTCCTACAATGAGCAGTTCTTC. This gives the protein CASSIRGLGPSSYNEQFF. This chain links TRBV7-2 with TRBJ2-1, with D perhaps matching TRBD2 (5 bases). V lost 5 bases and J lost 0, with 20 bases in between. The germline CDR1 and CDR2 sequences are SGHTA and FQGNSA. The CDR3 sequence is 18 residues long.

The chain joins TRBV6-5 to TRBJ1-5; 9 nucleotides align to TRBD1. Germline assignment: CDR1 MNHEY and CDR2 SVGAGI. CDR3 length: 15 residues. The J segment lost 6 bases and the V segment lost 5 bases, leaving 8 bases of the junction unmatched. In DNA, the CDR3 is TGTGCCAGCAGTAACGACAGGGGGATAGGTCAGCCCCAGCATTTT. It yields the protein CASSNDRGIGQPQHF.

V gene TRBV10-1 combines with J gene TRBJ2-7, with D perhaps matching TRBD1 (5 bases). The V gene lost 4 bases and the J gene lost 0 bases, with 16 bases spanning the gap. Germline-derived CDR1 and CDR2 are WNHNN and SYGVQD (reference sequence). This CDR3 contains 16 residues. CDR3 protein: CASSGNRYPSSYEQYF. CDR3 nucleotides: TGCGCCAGCAGTGGAAACAGGTACCCGAGCTCCTACGAGCAGTACTTC.

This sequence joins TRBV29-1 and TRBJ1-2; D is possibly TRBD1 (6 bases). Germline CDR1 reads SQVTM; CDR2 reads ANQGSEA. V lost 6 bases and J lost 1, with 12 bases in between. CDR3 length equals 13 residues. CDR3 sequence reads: CSVATGLNYGYTF. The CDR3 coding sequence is TGCAGCGTCGCGACAGGTCTTAACTATGGCTACACCTTC.

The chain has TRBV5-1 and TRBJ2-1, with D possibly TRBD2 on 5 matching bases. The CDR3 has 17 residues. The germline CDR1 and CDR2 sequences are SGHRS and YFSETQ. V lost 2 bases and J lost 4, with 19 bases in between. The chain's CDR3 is CASSLPGLAGRYNEQFF. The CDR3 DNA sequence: TGCGCCAGCAGCTTACCCGGACTCGCCGGTCGGTACAATGAGCAGTTCTTC.